Each of the 9 T cell receptor beta chains below was sequenced from the same sample in a study of blood T cells in healthy people across ages. Together with a sample-barcoded 5' primer, a J-beta primer mix was included in a second PCR lasting about 7 to 12 cycles. TCRdb itself ran the 5' RACE reads through MiXCR, one entry per CDR3 protein. The sample carries about 680,000 distinct CDR3 sequences, around half recorded once. Input material: blood. These receptors originate from a woman in her sixties in good health.

This chain joins TRBV5-1 and TRBJ2-5; unclear D gene. The length of the CDR3 is 14 residues. Germline V gene sequence: CDR1 SGHRS, CDR2 YFSETQ. V dropped 3 bases and J dropped 2 bases, with 11 bases sitting between them. CDR3 nucleotide sequence: TGCGCCAGCAGCTGGCCAAGGATGCAAGAGACCCAGTACTTC. Its translation: CASSWPRMQETQYF.

The chain recombines TRBV11-2 with TRBJ2-7; possibly TRBD2 for D (5 bases). The V gene's germline CDR1 is SGHAT and CDR2 FQNNGV. This CDR3 spans 15 amino acids. V was trimmed by 4 bases and J by 2 bases, leaving 15 bases between them. Written as DNA, the CDR3 is TGTGCCAGCAGCTCTTACCGGAGCGGACCCTACGAGCAGTACTTC. Its translation: CASSSYRSGPYEQYF.

The chain couples TRBV20-1 to TRBJ1-4, with D maybe TRBD1 (6 bases). The germline CDR1 and CDR2 sequences are DFQATT and SNEGSKA (reference sequence). This CDR3 has 12 amino acids. CDR3 nucleotides: TGCAGCGTAACAGGGAGCCGCGAAAAACTGTTTTTT. It codes for CSVTGSREKLFF.

With respect to this clonotype: Given a much more abundant clone one base away, this may be a read error. The rearrangement uses TRBV4-2 and TRBJ2-1; D remains unclear. Germline CDR1 LGHNA, CDR2 YNFKEQ. There are 13 residues in the CDR3. V was pared by 3 bases and J by 6 bases, with 9 bases between. The CDR3 DNA follows: TGTGCCAGCAGCCACGTTGGCGTCAATGAGCAGTTCTTC. It specifies CASSHVGVNEQFF.

J is TRBJ2-1 and V is TRBV29-1; no reliable D call. Germline CDR1 reads SQVTM; CDR2 reads ANQGSEA. V was pared by 2 bases and J by 3 bases, with 11 bases between. CDR3 length: 14 amino acids. CDR3 amino acids: CSVEPRVDYNEQFF. In nucleotides, the CDR3 is TGCAGCGTTGAACCCCGGGTTGACTACAATGAGCAGTTCTTC.

Only a few counts were recorded for this clonotype. The chain employs TRBV27 and TRBJ1-2; the D gene is possibly TRBD1 (6 bases). Germline CDR1 is MNHEY and CDR2 is SMNVEV (reference sequence). V lost 8 bases to trimming and J lost 7 bases, with 14 bases between them. The CDR3 is made up of 12 amino acids. CDR3 coding DNA: TGTGCCAGCGCTAACAGGGTTTCTGGCTACACCTTC. This translates into CASANRVSGYTF.

CDR3 protein: CASGSGEALRNEQFF. Written as DNA, the CDR3 is TGTGCTAGTGGTTCGGGGGAAGCCCTTCGCAATGAGCAGTTCTTC. The rearrangement joins TRBV12-5 to TRBJ2-1, with D maybe TRBD2 (6 bases). Trimming shortened V by 4 bases and J by 6 bases, and 16 bases separated the two germline ends. The CDR3 has 15 residues. Germline CDR1 LGHNT, CDR2 FRNRAP.

The V gene is TRBV4-3, the J gene TRBJ2-5, with unresolved D. Germline-derived CDR1 and CDR2 are LGHNA and YSLEER. The V end lost 4 bases, the J end lost 4 bases, and 10 bases lay between the germline ends. This CDR3 has 13 amino acids. Here the CDR3 reads CASSLDTRETQYF. CDR3 DNA sequence: TGCGCCAGCAGCCTCGACACCCGAGAGACCCAGTACTTC.

The V call is TRBV7-9, the J call TRBJ1-1, with a tentative D call TRBD1 (6 bases). Trimming left V 2 bases short and J 1 base short, with 8 bases between. The CDR3 consists of 14 residues. CDR1 and CDR2 from the germline V gene are SEHNR and FQNEAQ (reference sequence). CDR3 sequence: CASSLTGWNTEAFF. CDR3 nucleotide sequence: TGTGCCAGCAGCTTAACAGGGTGGAACACTGAAGCTTTCTTT.